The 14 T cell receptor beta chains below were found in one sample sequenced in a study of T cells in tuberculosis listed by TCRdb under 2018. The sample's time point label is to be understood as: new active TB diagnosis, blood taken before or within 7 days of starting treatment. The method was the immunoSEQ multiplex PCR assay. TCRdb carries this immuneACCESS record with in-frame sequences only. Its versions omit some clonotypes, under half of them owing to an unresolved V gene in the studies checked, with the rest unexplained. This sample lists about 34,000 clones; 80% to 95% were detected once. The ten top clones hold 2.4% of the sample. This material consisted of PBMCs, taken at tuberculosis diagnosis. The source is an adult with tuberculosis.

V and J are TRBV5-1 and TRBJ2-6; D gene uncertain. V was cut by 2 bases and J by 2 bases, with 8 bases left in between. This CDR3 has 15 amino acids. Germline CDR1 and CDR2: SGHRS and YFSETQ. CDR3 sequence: CASSLMEPGANVLTF. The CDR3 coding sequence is TGCGCCAGCAGCTTAATGGAGCCTGGGGCCAACGTCCTGACTTTC.

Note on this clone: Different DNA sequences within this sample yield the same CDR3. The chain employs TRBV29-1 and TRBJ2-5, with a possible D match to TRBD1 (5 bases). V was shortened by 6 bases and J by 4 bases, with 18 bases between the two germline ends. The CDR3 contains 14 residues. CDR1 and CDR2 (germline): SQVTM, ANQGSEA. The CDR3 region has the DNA TGCAGCGTGGTCAGGGCCTGGGGTTTAGAGACCCAGTACTTC. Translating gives CSVVRAWGLETQYF.

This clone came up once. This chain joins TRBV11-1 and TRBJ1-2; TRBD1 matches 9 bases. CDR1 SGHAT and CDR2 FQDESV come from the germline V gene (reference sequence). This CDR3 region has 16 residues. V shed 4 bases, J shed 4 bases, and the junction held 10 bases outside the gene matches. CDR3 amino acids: CASSSGTGNRVYGYTF. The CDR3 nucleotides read TGTGCCAGCAGCTCCGGGACAGGGAATCGTGTCTATGGCTACACCTTC.

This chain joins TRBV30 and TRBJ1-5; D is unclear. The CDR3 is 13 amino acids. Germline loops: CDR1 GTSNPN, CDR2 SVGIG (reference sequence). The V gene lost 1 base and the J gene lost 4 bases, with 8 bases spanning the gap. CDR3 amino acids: CAWSGTVNQPQHF. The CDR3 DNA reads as TGTGCCTGGAGTGGCACAGTTAATCAGCCCCAGCATTTT.

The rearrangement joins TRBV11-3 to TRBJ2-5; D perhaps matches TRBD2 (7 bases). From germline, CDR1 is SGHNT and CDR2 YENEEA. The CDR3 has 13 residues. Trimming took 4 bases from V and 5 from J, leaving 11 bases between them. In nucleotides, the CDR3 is TGTGCCAGCAGCTGGGGGGGCGCGGAGACCCAGTACTTC. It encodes CASSWGGAETQYF.

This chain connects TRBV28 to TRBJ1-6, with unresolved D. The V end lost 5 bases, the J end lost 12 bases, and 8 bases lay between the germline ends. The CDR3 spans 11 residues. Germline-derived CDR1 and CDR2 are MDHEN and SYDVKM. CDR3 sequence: CASSRRGPLHF. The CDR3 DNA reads TGTGCCAGCAGTCGTCGAGGACCCCTCCACTTT.

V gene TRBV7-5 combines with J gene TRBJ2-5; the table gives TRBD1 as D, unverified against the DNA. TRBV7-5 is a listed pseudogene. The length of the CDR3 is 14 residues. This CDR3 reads CVRSIRHFQETQYF. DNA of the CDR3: TGTGTCAGAAGCATTAGACACTTCCAAGAGACCCAGTACTTC.

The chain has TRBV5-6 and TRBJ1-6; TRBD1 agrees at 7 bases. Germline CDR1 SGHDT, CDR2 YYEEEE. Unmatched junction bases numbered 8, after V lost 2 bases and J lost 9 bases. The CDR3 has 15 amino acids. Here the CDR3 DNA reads TGTGCCAGCAGCTTCGAACCCAACAGGGGTTCACCCCTCCACTTT. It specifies CASSFEPNRGSPLHF.

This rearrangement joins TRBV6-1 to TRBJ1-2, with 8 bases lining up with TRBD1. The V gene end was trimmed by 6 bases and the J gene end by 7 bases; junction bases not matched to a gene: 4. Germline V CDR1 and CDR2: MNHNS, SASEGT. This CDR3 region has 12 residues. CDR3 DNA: TGTGCCAGCAGGGGGACAGGCGGTGGCTACACCTTC. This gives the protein CASRGTGGGYTF.

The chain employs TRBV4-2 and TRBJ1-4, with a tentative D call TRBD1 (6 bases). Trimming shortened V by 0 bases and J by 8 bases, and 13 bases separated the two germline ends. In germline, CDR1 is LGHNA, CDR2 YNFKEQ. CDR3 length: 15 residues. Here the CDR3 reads CASSQDKGGAEKLFF. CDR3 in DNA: TGTGCCAGCAGCCAAGATAAGGGGGGGGCGGAAAAACTGTTTTTT.

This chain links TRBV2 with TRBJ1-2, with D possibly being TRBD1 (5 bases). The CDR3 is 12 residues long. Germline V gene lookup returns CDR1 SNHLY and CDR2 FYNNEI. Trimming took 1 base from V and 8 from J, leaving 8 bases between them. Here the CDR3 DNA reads TGTGCCAGCAGTGAAGAGGGGTTGGGCTACACCTTC. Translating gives CASSEEGLGYTF.

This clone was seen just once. The CDR3 loop reads CASSGRGGGGNTIYF. The CDR3 DNA reads as TGTGCCAGCAGTGGAAGGGGAGGAGGGGGAAACACCATATATTTT. The genes are TRBV25-1 and TRBJ1-3; tentatively, D is TRBD1 (5 bases). V gave up 4 bases and J gave up 4 bases, with 14 bases separating them. The germline V gene encodes CDR1 MGHDK and CDR2 SYGVNS. The CDR3 length is 15 residues.

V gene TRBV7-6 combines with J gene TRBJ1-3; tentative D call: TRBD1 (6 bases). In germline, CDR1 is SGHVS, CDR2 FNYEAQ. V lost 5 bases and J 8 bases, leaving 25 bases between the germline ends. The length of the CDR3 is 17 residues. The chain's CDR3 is CASSPQVRGSLEHTIYF. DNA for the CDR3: TGTGCCAGCAGCCCCCAAGTTAGGGGGAGTTTGGAGCACACCATATATTTT.

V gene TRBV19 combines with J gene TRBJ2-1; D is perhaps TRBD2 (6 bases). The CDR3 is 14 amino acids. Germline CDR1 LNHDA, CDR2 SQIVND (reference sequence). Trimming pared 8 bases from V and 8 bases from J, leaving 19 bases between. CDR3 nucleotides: TGTGCCAGTTCCCTAGGCGGGGATAGGGATGAGCAGTTCTTC. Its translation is CASSLGGDRDEQFF.